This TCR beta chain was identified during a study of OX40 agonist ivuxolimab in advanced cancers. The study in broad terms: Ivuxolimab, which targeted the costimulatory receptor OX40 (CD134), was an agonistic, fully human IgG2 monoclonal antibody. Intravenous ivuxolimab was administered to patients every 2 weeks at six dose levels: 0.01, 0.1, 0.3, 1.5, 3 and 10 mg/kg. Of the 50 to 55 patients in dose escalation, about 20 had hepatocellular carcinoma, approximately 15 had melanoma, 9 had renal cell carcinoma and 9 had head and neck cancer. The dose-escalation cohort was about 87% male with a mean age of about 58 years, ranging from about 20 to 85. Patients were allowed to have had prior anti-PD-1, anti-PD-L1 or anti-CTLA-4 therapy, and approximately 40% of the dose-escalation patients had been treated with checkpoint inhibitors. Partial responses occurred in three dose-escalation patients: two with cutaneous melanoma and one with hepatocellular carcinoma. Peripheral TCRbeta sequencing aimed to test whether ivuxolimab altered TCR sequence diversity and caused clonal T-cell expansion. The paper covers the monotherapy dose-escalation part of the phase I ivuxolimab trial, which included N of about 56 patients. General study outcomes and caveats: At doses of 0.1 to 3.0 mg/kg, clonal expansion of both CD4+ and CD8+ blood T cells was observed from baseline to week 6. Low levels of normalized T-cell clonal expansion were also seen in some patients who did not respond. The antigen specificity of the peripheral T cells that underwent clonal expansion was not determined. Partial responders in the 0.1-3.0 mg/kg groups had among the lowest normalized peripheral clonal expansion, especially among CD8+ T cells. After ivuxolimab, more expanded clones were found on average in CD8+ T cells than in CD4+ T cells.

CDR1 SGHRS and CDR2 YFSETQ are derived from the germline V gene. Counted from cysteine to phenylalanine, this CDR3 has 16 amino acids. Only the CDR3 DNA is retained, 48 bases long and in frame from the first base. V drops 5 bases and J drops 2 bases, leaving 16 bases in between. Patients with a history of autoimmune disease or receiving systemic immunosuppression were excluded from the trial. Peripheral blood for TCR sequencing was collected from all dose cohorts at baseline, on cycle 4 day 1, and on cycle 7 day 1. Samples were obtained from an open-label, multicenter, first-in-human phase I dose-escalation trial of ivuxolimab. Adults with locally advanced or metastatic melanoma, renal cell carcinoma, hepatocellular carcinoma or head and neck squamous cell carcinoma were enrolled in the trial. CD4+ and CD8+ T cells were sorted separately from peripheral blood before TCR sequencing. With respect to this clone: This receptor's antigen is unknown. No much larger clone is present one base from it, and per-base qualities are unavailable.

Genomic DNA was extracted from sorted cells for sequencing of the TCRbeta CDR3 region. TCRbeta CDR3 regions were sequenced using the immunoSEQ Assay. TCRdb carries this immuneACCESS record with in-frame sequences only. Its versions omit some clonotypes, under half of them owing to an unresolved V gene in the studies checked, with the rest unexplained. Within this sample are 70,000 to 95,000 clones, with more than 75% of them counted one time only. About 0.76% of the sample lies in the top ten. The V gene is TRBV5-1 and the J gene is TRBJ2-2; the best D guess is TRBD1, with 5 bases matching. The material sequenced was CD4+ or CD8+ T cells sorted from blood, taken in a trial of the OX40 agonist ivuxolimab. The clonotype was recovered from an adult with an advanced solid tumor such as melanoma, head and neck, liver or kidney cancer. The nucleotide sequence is TGCGCCAGCAGTCCTGACGTCAGGGCAAACACCGGGGAGCTGTTTTTT. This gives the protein CASSPDVRANTGELFF. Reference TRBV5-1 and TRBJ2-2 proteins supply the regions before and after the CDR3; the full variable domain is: KAGVTQTPRYLIKTRGQQVTLSCSPISGHRSVSWYQQTPGQGLQFLFEYFSETQRNKGNFPGRFSGRQFSNSRSEMNVSTLELGDSALYLCASSPDVRANTGELFFGEGSRLTVL.